This passage covers 22 T cell receptor beta chains from one sample sequenced in a study of identical twins. From the 5' RACE reads, TCRdb called clonotypes with MiXCR, one entry per CDR3 protein. The sample lists 420,000 or so distinct CDR3 sequences; about 18% were seen once. What was sequenced was naive T cells sorted from blood. Receptors originate from a man in his fifties or sixties in good health.

This chain links TRBV7-2 with TRBJ2-4; D is possibly TRBD1 or TRBD2 (5 bases each). V lost 4 bases and J 7 bases, leaving 8 bases between the germline ends. The CDR3 runs 12 residues. CDR1 and CDR2 from the germline V gene are SGHTA and FQGNSA. The CDR3 is CASSWDGNIQYF. CDR3 sequence (DNA): TGTGCCAGCAGCTGGGACGGGAACATTCAGTACTTC.

This clonotype was observed many times. The genes are TRBV4-1 and TRBJ1-2; a possible D gene is TRBD1 (5 bases). Trimming cost V 4 bases and J 3 bases, with 12 bases left between them. The CDR3 has 14 amino acids. Germline CDR1 MGHRA, CDR2 YSYEKL. The CDR3 nucleotides read TGCGCCAGCAGCCGCGAACAGGAACACTATGGCTACACCTTC. Translated: CASSREQEHYGYTF.

V gene TRBV5-6 combines with J gene TRBJ2-7, with 9 bases identical to TRBD2. The CDR3 length is 14 residues. In germline, CDR1 is SGHDT, CDR2 YYEEEE. J was trimmed by 7 bases and V by 4 bases; bases with no gene match: 9. In DNA form, the CDR3 reads TGTGCCAGCAGCGCCGGGACTAGCTTGAGGGAGCAGTACTTC. This translates into CASSAGTSLREQYF.

This clonotype was counted only a few times. The chain joins TRBV10-3 to TRBJ2-3; D is perhaps TRBD1 or TRBD2 (5 bases each). The CDR3 loop spans 12 amino acids. In germline, CDR1 is ENHRY, CDR2 SYGVKD. V was pared by 6 bases and J by 2 bases, with 6 bases between. CDR3 coding DNA: TGTGCCATCAGCGGGACCACAGATACGCAGTATTTT. This encodes CAISGTTDTQYF.

Only a few counts were recorded for this clonotype. This chain uses TRBV20-1 with TRBJ2-3, with 10 bases that match TRBD1. V shed 7 bases and J 2 bases; nucleotides not matched to a gene: 9. CDR1 and CDR2 from the germline V gene are DFQATT and SNEGSKA (reference sequence). The CDR3 is made up of 15 amino acids. CDR3 region: CSGNRDRGSTDTQYF. DNA for the CDR3: TGCAGTGGGAACCGGGACAGGGGTTCCACAGATACGCAGTATTTT.

The chain carries TRBV7-9 and TRBJ1-1; maybe TRBD1 (6 bases). Germline V gene sequence: CDR1 SEHNR, CDR2 FQNEAQ (reference sequence). This CDR3 is built from 15 residues. The ends were cut back, 1 base at V and 1 base at J, with 10 bases in the middle. Here the CDR3 reads CASSLGTATNTEAFF. In DNA, the CDR3 is TGTGCCAGCAGCTTAGGGACAGCGACGAACACTGAAGCTTTCTTT.

The V and J genes are TRBV7-8 and TRBJ1-5, with 9 bases aligning to TRBD1. The germline CDR1 and CDR2 sequences are SGHVS and FQNEAQ. The CDR3 totals 16 residues. V shed 1 base, J shed 6 bases, and the junction held 7 bases outside the gene matches. The chain's CDR3 is CASSLGSTGGGQPQHF. CDR3 bases: TGTGCCAGCAGCTTAGGGTCGACAGGGGGGGGTCAGCCCCAGCATTTT. The full variable domain, its missing parts supplied by reference TRBV7-8 and TRBJ1-5, is GAGVSQSPRYKVAKRGQDVALRCDPISGHVSLFWYQQALGQGPEFLTYFQNEAQLDKSGLPSDRFFAERPEGSVSTLKIQRTQQEDSAVYLCASSLGSTGGGQPQHFGDGTRLSIL.

The chain is built from TRBV15 and TRBJ2-5; 11 bases are shared with TRBD1. CDR3 length: 17 amino acids. V dropped 3 bases and J dropped 1; count of bases not matched to a gene: 7. The germline V gene has CDR1 LNHNV and CDR2 YYDKDF (reference sequence). The CDR3 DNA sequence: TGTGCCACCAGCAGGGCCCGGGACAGGGGGATCCAAGAGACCCAGTACTTC. Translation: CATSRARDRGIQETQYF.

This clonotype has a handful of counts. V is TRBV20-1 and J is TRBJ2-1, with D possibly matching TRBD2 (6 bases). V shed 3 bases and J shed 7 bases, with 25 bases lying between them. The V gene's germline CDR1 is DFQATT and CDR2 SNEGSKA (reference sequence). The CDR3 consists of 17 residues. The CDR3 nucleotides read TGCAGTGCTAGGGATCACCCCACGGGAGCCCGGTTTAATGAGCAGTTCTTC. Translated: CSARDHPTGARFNEQFF.

At least ten counts were recorded for this clonotype. The chain has TRBV20-1 and TRBJ2-7, with TRBD2 matching 8 bases. Germline trimming cut 6 bases from V and 2 bases from J; bases unmatched to any gene: 6. The CDR3 length is 13 residues. In germline, CDR1 is DFQATT, CDR2 SNEGSKA (reference sequence). The CDR3 region has the DNA TGCAGTGCCAAGACGGGAGGGCCCTACGAGCAGTACTTC. As protein: CSAKTGGPYEQYF.

The V gene is TRBV29-1, the J gene TRBJ2-1, with a tentative D call TRBD2 (6 bases). The CDR3 consists of 13 residues. The germline V gene has CDR1 SQVTM and CDR2 ANQGSEA. Between the trimmed V and J ends, which lost 7 bases and 0 bases, there was a span of 10 bases. CDR3 loop: CSAGLISYNEQFF. DNA of the CDR3: TGCAGCGCCGGACTAATCTCCTACAATGAGCAGTTCTTC.

J is TRBJ2-4 and V is TRBV12-3 or TRBV12-4, with D uncertain. The V end was cut by 2 bases, the J end by 6 bases, with 5 bases between. The CDR3 totals 12 residues. CDR3 residues: CASSLSANIQYF. For the CDR3, the DNA is TGTGCCAGCAGTTTATCGGCAAACATTCAGTACTTC.

This clonotype was seen a few times. The chain combines TRBV5-1 with TRBJ2-3; TRBD2 agrees at 7 bases. V dropped 5 bases and J dropped 4; count of bases not matched to a gene: 7. Germline loops: CDR1 SGHRS, CDR2 YFSETQ. This CDR3 comprises 14 residues. The CDR3 DNA follows: TGCGCCAGCAGTGTTGCGGGAGACCCAGATACGCAGTATTTT. As protein: CASSVAGDPDTQYF. Variable domain in full (rest from reference TRBV5-1 and TRBJ2-3): KAGVTQTPRYLIKTRGQQVTLSCSPISGHRSVSWYQQTPGQGLQFLFEYFSETQRNKGNFPGRFSGRQFSNSRSEMNVSTLELGDSALYLCASSVAGDPDTQYFGPGTRLTVL.

At least ten counts were recorded for this clonotype. The V call is TRBV27, the J call TRBJ2-7, with 9 nucleotides matching TRBD1. The CDR3 spans 14 residues. From germline, CDR1 is MNHEY and CDR2 SMNVEV (reference sequence). Trimming removed 3 bases from V and 4 bases from J; junction bases left unmatched: 4. The CDR3 reads CASSLNRGPYEQYF. For the CDR3, the DNA is TGTGCCAGCAGTTTGAACAGGGGGCCGTACGAGCAGTACTTC.

This clonotype occurred many times. The chain is built from TRBV20-1 and TRBJ2-1; D is perhaps TRBD2 (7 bases). Trimming removed 3 bases from V and 12 bases from J, with 18 bases in between. There are 13 residues in the CDR3. Germline V gene sequence: CDR1 DFQATT, CDR2 SNEGSKA (reference sequence). The CDR3 bases are TGCAGTGCTAGTAACGGGGGGCCACTTGCGCAGTTCTTC. Protein: CSASNGGPLAQFF.

This clonotype showed up many times. The chain employs TRBV7-2 and TRBJ2-7; D unclear. There are 13 residues in the CDR3. Germline CDR1 and CDR2: SGHTA and FQGNSA. Trimming pared 6 bases from V and 2 bases from J, leaving 11 bases between. The CDR3 nucleotides are TGTGCCAGCAGTCGCGCCGGGCCCTACGAGCAGTACTTC. Translating gives CASSRAGPYEQYF.

The chain employs TRBV30 and TRBJ1-1, with D possibly TRBD1 on 5 matching bases. The length of the CDR3 is 10 residues. Germline V gene lookup returns CDR1 GTSNPN and CDR2 SVGIG (reference sequence). V was clipped by 8 bases and J by 5 bases, with 9 bases between them. CDR3 DNA sequence: TGTGCCGGGGGATGGACTGAAGCTTTCTTT. This translates into CAGGWTEAFF. The variable domain in full, with the rest retrieved from reference TRBV30 and TRBJ1-1, is SQTIHQWPATLVQPVGSPLSLECTVEGTSNPNLYWYRQAAGRGLQLLFYSVGIGQISSEVPQNLSASRPQDRQFILSSKKLLLSDSGFYLCAGGWTEAFFGQGTRLTVV.

This clonotype has a count of ten or more. The chain is built from TRBV6-2 or TRBV6-3 and TRBJ2-1; D might be TRBD1 (6 bases). This CDR3 is 13 amino acids long. From germline, CDR1 is MNHEY and CDR2 SVGEGT. The V end lost 7 bases, the J end lost 9 bases, and 16 bases lay between the germline ends. The CDR3 DNA reads TGTGCCAGCATCCCCCCCACAGGGACTGAGCAGTTCTTC. It encodes CASIPPTGTEQFF.

The rearrangement joins TRBV6-1 to TRBJ2-1; D is perhaps TRBD1 or TRBD2 (7 bases each). The CDR3 extends over 17 amino acids. V was shortened by 7 bases and J by 6 bases, with 25 bases between the two germline ends. CDR1 is MNHNS, CDR2 SASEGT, per germline. This CDR3 is CASKIRGTWEGRNEQFF. Here the CDR3 DNA reads TGTGCCAGCAAAATCAGGGGGACCTGGGAGGGGCGCAATGAGCAGTTCTTC.

The rearrangement uses TRBV10-3 and TRBJ2-1; 9 positions match TRBD2. The CDR3 covers 15 residues. Germline CDR1 ENHRY, CDR2 SYGVKD. V was clipped by 4 bases and J by 9 bases; unmatched bases: 10. CDR3: CAISAGAGGPIEQFF. The CDR3 DNA sequence: TGTGCCATCAGTGCCGGGGCGGGAGGGCCTATTGAGCAGTTCTTC.

This clonotype showed up just a few times. J is TRBJ2-3 and V is TRBV15; 9 bases agree with TRBD2. In germline, CDR1 is LNHNV, CDR2 YYDKDF (reference sequence). Trimming took 1 base from V and 4 from J; bases not matched to a gene: 6. This CDR3 is 16 amino acids long. This CDR3 is CATSRVGAGGPDTQYF. CDR3 nucleotides: TGTGCCACCAGCAGAGTCGGAGCGGGGGGACCAGATACGCAGTATTTT.

This clonotype turned up a few times. The rearrangement uses TRBV18 and TRBJ2-7, with 7 bases identical to TRBD1. This CDR3 contains 16 residues. Germline assignment: CDR1 KGHSH and CDR2 LQKENI. The V gene end was trimmed by 3 bases and the J gene end by 2 bases; junction bases not matched to a gene: 10. In DNA form, the CDR3 reads TGTGCCAGCTCACCGCAGGACAGGACGTCAACCTACGAGCAGTACTTC. Its translation: CASSPQDRTSTYEQYF. The variable domain in full, with the rest retrieved from reference TRBV18 and TRBJ2-7, is NAGVMQNPRHLVRRRGQEARLRCSPMKGHSHVYWYRQLPEEGLKFMVYLQKENIIDESGMPKERFSAEFPKEGPSILRIQQVVRGDSAAYFCASSPQDRTSTYEQYFGPGTRLTVT.